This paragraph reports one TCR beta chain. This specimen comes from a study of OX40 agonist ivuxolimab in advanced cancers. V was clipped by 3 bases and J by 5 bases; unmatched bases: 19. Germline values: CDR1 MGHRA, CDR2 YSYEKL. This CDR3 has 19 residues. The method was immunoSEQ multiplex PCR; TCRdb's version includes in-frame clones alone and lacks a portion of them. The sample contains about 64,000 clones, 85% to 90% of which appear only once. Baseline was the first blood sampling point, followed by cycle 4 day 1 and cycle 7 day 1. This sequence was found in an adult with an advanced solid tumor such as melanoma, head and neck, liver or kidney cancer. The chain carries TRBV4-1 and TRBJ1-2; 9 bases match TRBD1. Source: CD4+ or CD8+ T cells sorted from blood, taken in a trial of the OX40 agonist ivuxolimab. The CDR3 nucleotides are TGCGCCAGCAGCCAGAGGATCCCGGGACAGGGCCGGGATCGGTATGGCTACACCTTC. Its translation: CASSQRIPGQGRDRYGYTF.